This is a list of T cell receptor beta chains from one sample in a study of CD8 T cells in Susac syndrome. Each CDR3 protein is one row after TCRdb ran MiXCR on the immunoSEQ multiplex PCR reads. The table lists 250,000 to 300,000 distinct CDR3 sequences, almost 85% of them singletons. Source material: CD8+ T cells from PBMCs. The receptors were gathered from a human donor with multiple sclerosis. The CDR3 runs from the conserved cysteine through the conserved F or W. Each record gives: J gene, V gene, clone size, D gene, CDR3 DNA, CDR3 protein. D genes are given only for firm matches. A row's size may be missing; if present it is once, few, many or a size class.

J: TRBJ1-1
V: TRBV5-1
size: -
D: -
DNA: TGCGCCAGCAGCTTGGAGACGGGAGTGGTCACTGAAGCTTTCTTT
CDR3: CASSLETGVVTEAFF

J: TRBJ2-7
V: TRBV7-9
size: few
D: TRBD2
DNA: TGTGCCAGCAGCCTGGGACTAGCGGAGACCTACGAGCAGTACTTC
CDR3: CASSLGLAETYEQYF

J: TRBJ2-1
V: TRBV4-3
size: -
D: -
DNA: TGCGCCAGCAGTTCTTCTAGGGGGGGCTACAATGAGCAGTTCTTC
CDR3: CASSSSRGGYNEQFF

J: TRBJ2-3
V: TRBV11-2
size: -
D: -
DNA: TGTGCCAGCAGCTTTGCACAGCACACAGATACGCAGTATTTT
CDR3: CASSFAQHTDTQYF

J: TRBJ2-7
V: TRBV5-1
size: -
D: -
DNA: TGCGCCAGCAGTACAACAGGTGGCGACGAGCAGTACTTC
CDR3: CASSTTGGDEQYF

J: TRBJ2-1
V: TRBV6-1
size: few
D: -
DNA: TGTGCCAGCAGTGCCCCTCATTCCTACAATGAGCAGTTCTTC
CDR3: CASSAPHSYNEQFF

J: TRBJ2-3
V: TRBV15
size: -
D: -
DNA: TGTGCCACCAGCAGAGATCTTTCTTTCGGGCTAGCCTACACAGATACGCAGTATTTT
CDR3: CATSRDLSFGLAYTDTQYF

J: TRBJ1-1
V: TRBV10-2
size: -
D: TRBD1
DNA: TGCGCCAGCAGGGAACAGGGGAGTGAAGCTTTCTTT
CDR3: CASREQGSEAFF

J: TRBJ2-3
V: TRBV20-1
size: -
D: -
DNA: TGCAGTGCTACTACGGTCACAGATACGCAGTATTTT
CDR3: CSATTVTDTQYF

J: TRBJ1-2
V: TRBV10-3
size: -
D: TRBD1
DNA: TGTGCCGTTACCCGGGACAGGGGAGGCTACACCTTC
CDR3: CAVTRDRGGYTF

J: TRBJ1-6
V: TRBV9
size: -
D: -
DNA: TGTGCCAGCAGCCCCATTGGGGCAGGGGCTTCACCCCTCCACTTT
CDR3: CASSPIGAGASPLHF

J: TRBJ2-1
V: TRBV4-2
size: -
D: TRBD2
DNA: TGTGCCAGCAGCCAAGTACTAGCGGGGAATGAGCAGTTCTTC
CDR3: CASSQVLAGNEQFF

J: TRBJ1-3
V: TRBV12-3/TRBV12-4
size: -
D: -
DNA: TGTGCCAGCAGCCAGGCTAGCGGGAACACCATATATTTT
CDR3: CASSQASGNTIYF

J: TRBJ2-7
V: TRBV2
size: -
D: -
DNA: TGTGCCAGCAGTGAAGCGGTAGGCCTCTACGAGCAGTACTTC
CDR3: CASSEAVGLYEQYF